The rows below give T cell receptor beta chains drawn from one sample of a study of cytomegalovirus exposure and HLA in healthy donors. The repertoire was sequenced with immunoSEQ multiplex PCR; TCRdb's copy has only in-frame clones and lacks some. The top ten clones hold roughly 3.2% of a sample with 120,000 to 150,000 clones, about four fifths of them seen once. Sequenced: PBMCs. All receptors derive from a man aged 18 to 29 in good health and CMV-seropositive. Each CDR3 is given with its conserved first and last residue. D genes are given only for firm matches. Clone sizes are given selectively: once, few, many, or a class where the clone is expanded.

D	V	J	size	CDR3	DNA
.	TRBV2	TRBJ2-1	.	CASRLTSSYNEQFF	TGTGCCAGCAGACTGACTAGCTCCTACAATGAGCAGTTCTTC
TRBD2	TRBV4-1	TRBJ2-5	once	CASSKRWGGEQETQYF	TGCGCCAGCAGCAAAAGGTGGGGAGGGGAACAAGAGACCCAGTACTTC
TRBD2	TRBV10-3	TRBJ2-3	.	CAIRPLAGELDTQYF	TGTGCCATCAGGCCACTAGCGGGAGAATTGGATACGCAGTATTTT
.	TRBV5-1	TRBJ1-1	.	CASSLRQPNTEAFF	TGCGCCAGCAGCTTAAGACAGCCGAACACTGAAGCTTTCTTT
TRBD1	TRBV19	TRBJ1-4	.	CASSLPGTENEKLFF	TGTGCCAGTAGTCTCCCCGGGACAGAGAATGAAAAACTGTTTTTT
TRBD1	TRBV5-1	TRBJ2-6	.	CASSTPGQLSGANVLTF	TGCGCCAGCAGCACCCCGGGACAGCTCTCTGGGGCCAACGTCCTGACTTTC
.	TRBV19	TRBJ1-3	.	CASSNIGNYPGNTIYF	TGTGCCAGTAGTAACATCGGGAACTACCCTGGAAACACCATATATTTT
.	TRBV27	TRBJ2-7	.	CASTPSGGAYEQYF	TGTGCCAGCACCCCTTCTGGGGGCGCCTACGAGCAGTACTTC
TRBD1	TRBV6-6	TRBJ1-1	.	CAIQGQNRGRNTEAFF	TGTGCCATCCAAGGACAAAACAGGGGGCGGAACACTGAAGCTTTCTTT
TRBD2	TRBV7-2	TRBJ2-1	.	CASSLGITSGRTNEQFF	TGTGCCAGCAGCTTAGGGATCACTAGCGGGAGGACTAATGAGCAGTTCTTC
TRBD1	TRBV15	TRBJ1-2	.	CATSRPTSRDRGQDGYPF	TGTGCCACCAGCAGACCAACCTCCCGGGACAGGGGGCAGGATGGCTACCCCTTC
.	TRBV30	TRBJ2-1	.	CAWSGTGQGGYNEQFF	TGTGCCTGGAGTGGTACGGGGCAGGGGGGCTACAATGAGCAGTTCTTC
.	TRBV28	TRBJ2-5	.	CATFEGGTGSRETQYF	TGTGCCACCTTTGAGGGGGGGACCGGGAGCCGAGAGACCCAGTACTTC
.	TRBV25-1	TRBJ1-1	.	CASTRTRTENTEAFF	TGTGCCAGCACACGGACAAGGACAGAGAACACTGAAGCTTTCTTT
.	TRBV7-8	TRBJ1-1	.	CASSSRRLTNTEAFF	TGTGCCAGCAGCTCACGCCGACTCACGAACACTGAAGCTTTCTTT
.	TRBV4-1	TRBJ2-7	.	CASSQEGVGHEQYF	TGCGCCAGCAGCCAAGAAGGGGTGGGTCACGAGCAGTACTTC
.	TRBV6-4	TRBJ1-1	few	CASSVTGNTEAFF	TGTGCCAGCAGCGTGACAGGGAACACTGAAGCTTTCTTT
TRBD1	TRBV28	TRBJ1-1	few	CASITAGQAIGGTEAFF	TGTGCCAGCATTACGGCCGGACAGGCGATTGGGGGCACTGAAGCTTTCTTT
TRBD1	TRBV7-9	TRBJ2-1	.	CASSRPGDRDHNEQFF	TGTGCCAGCAGCCGCCCCGGGGACAGGGACCACAATGAGCAGTTCTTC
TRBD2	TRBV2	TRBJ2-2	once	CASSLSGGDTGELFF	TGTGCCAGCAGCCTTAGCGGGGGGGACACCGGGGAGCTGTTTTTT